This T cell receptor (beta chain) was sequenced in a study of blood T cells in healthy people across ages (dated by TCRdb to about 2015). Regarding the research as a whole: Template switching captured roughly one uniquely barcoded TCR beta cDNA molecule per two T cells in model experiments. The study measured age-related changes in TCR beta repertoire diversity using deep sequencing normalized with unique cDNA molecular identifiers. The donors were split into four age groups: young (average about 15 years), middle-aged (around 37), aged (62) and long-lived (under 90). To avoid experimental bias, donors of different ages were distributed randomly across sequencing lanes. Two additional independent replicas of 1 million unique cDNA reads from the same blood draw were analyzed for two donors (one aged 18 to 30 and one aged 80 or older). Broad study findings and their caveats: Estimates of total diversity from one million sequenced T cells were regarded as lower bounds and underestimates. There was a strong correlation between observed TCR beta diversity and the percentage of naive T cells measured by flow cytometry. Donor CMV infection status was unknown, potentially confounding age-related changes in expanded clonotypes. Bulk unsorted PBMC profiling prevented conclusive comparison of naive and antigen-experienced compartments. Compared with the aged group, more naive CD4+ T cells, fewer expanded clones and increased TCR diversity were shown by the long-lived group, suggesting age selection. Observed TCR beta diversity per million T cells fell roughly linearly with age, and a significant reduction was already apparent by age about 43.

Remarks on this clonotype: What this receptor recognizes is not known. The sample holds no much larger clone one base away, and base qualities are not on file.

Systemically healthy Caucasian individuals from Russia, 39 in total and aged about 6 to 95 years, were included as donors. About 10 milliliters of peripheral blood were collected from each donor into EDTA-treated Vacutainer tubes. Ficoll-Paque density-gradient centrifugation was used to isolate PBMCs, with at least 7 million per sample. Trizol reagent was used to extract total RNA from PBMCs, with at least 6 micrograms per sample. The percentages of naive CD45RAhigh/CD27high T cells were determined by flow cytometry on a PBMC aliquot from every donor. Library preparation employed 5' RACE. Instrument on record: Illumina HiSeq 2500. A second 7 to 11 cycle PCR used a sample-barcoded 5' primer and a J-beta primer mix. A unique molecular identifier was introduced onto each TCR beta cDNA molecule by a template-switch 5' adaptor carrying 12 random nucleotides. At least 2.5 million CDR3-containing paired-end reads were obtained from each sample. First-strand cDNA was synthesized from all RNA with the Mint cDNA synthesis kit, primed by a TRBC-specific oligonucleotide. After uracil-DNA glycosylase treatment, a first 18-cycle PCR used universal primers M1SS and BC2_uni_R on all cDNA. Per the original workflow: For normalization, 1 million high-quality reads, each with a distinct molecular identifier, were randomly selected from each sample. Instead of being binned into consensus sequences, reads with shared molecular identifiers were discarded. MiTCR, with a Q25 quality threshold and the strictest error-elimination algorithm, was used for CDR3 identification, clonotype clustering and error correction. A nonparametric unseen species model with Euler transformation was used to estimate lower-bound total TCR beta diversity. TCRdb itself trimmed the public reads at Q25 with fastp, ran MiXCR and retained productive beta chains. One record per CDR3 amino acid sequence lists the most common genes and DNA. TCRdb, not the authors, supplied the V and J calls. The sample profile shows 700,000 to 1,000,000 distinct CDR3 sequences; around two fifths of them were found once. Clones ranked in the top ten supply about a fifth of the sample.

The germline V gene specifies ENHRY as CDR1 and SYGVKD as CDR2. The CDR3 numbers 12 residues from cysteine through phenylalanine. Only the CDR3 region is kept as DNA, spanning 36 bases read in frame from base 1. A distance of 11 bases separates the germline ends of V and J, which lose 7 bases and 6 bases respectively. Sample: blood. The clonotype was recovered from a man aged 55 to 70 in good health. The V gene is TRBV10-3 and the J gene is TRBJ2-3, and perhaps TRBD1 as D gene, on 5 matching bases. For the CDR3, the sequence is CAITSSGDTQYF. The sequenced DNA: TGTGCCATCACTTCCTCAGGGGATACGCAGTATTTT.